This T cell receptor beta chain derives from a study of OX40 agonist ivuxolimab in advanced cancers. About the study: The eligibility criteria allowed prior anti-PD-1, anti-PD-L1 or anti-CTLA-4 therapy, and under 50% had some. Partial responses occurred in Three dose-escalation patients, one with hepatocellular carcinoma and two with cutaneous melanoma.

Clones were read by immunoSEQ multiplex PCR, and TCRdb kept only the in-frame ones, dropping some. The profile shows some 59,000 clones, roughly 80% of them singletons. This CDR3 spans 16 amino acids. Germline loops: CDR1 LNHDA, CDR2 SQIVND (reference sequence). V lost 4 bases to trimming and J lost 3 bases, with 17 bases between them. The rearrangement uses TRBV19 and TRBJ2-3; maybe TRBD2 (5 bases). The source is an adult with an advanced solid tumor such as melanoma, head and neck, liver or kidney cancer. This specimen consisted of CD4+ or CD8+ T cells sorted from blood, obtained in a trial of the OX40 agonist ivuxolimab. In DNA, the CDR3 is TGTGCCAGTAGTACCGGACGGGGTCCACGGACAGATACGCAGTATTTT. Protein sequence: CASSTGRGPRTDTQYF.